These T cell receptor beta chains were read from a single sample in a study of CD8+CD57+ T cells in acquired aplastic anemia. TCRdb ran MiXCR on the reads and lists one entry per CDR3 protein. The repertoire consists of under 200,000 distinct CDR3 sequences, with less than 60% occurring once and the leading ten covering about 1.8%. The source material was sorted CD4+, CD8+, or CD8+CD57+ T cells (not recorded which) from PBMCs. These receptors came from a human donor with aplastic anemia. Each CDR3 is given with its conserved first and last residue. D genes are given only for firm matches.

V | length | D | CDR3
TRBV2 | 14 | . | CAIATGTYTGELFF
TRBV11-1 | 18 | TRBD2 | CASSPTPILAGMGDTQYF
TRBV2 | 13 | . | CASSSREGEKLFF
TRBV2 | 13 | . | CASAWQNNEKLFF
TRBV15 | 14 | . | CATSKGVEGEKLFF
TRBV10-3 | 12 | . | CAISPLGTEAFF
TRBV5-1 | 14 | TRBD2 | CASSSSGGENIQYF
TRBV19 | 13 | . | CASRGGTHGELFF
TRBV20-1 | 13 | . | CSARGESSYEQYF
TRBV3-1 | 15 | . | CASSHEGGRVDTQYF
TRBV15 | 13 | . | CATSSPIGGGYTF
TRBV15 | 13 | . | CATSREVGETQYF
TRBV15 | 19 | TRBD1 | CATIRSRDRGRLANEKLFF
TRBV6-1 | 15 | TRBD2 | CASSGWTSGYNEQFF
TRBV7-2 | 12 | . | CASSSYSGEQYF
TRBV19 | 13 | . | CASSIGSNYEQYF
TRBV20-1 | 13 | . | CSARVPRRDEQYF
TRBV15 | 12 | . | CATSRGNNEQFF
TRBV7-2 | 15 | . | CASTGRGSPNSPLHF
TRBV27 | 14 | TRBD1 | CASSSGDSRLPQHF
TRBV10-1 | 14 | TRBD1 | CASSAGTGYNEQYF
TRBV20-1 | 16 | TRBD1 | CSASVQGATLNQPQHF
TRBV27 | 13 | . | CASSLSDGYGYTF
TRBV11-2 | 15 | . | CASSLRRFEAETQYF
TRBV2 | 12 | . | CASGEASSPLHF
TRBV24-1 | 14 | . | CATSGTKGPVRAFF
TRBV24-1 | 17 | . | CATSDLPPGSNTGELFF
TRBV29-1 | 12 | . | CSVEKGRGELFF
TRBV28 | 11 | . | CASGGWTEAFF
TRBV10-1 | 15 | . | CASSESGISAYEQYF
TRBV30 | 15 | . | CAWSVPPSSYNEQFF
TRBV15 | 15 | TRBD1 | CATSLTGTGANEQYF
TRBV7-9 | 15 | . | CASSPSQGGNYGYTF
TRBV7-3 | 15 | TRBD2 | CASSTSGTSEETQYF
TRBV6-1 | 14 | . | CASSEAPSGNTIYF
TRBV9 | 13 | . | CASSVIQGTGYTF
TRBV25-1 | 15 | . | CASSESGSSSYEQYF
TRBV7-2 | 15 | . | CASSTGGSGANVLTF
TRBV29-1 | 13 | . | CSVVAVSTDTQYF
TRBV10-3 | 12 | . | CAGKHSYNEQFF
TRBV6-1 | 16 | TRBD1 | CASRLQGASTNEKLFF
TRBV7-2 | 14 | TRBD2 | CASSSGLATYEQYF
TRBV12-5 | 14 | . | CASGLAQMAYEQYF
TRBV5-6 | 12 | TRBD1 | CASSYRDSEAFF
TRBV16 | 15 | . | CASSQNTGPNEKLFF
TRBV5-6 | 14 | . | CASSLGQGTDTQHF
TRBV7-6 | 16 | TRBD2 | CASSVVQRGGWNEQFF
TRBV24-1 | 16 | . | CATSDTQGYDTDTQYF
TRBV10-2 | 13 | . | CASRYTNTGELFF
TRBV9 | 14 | . | CASSPQIGNEKLFF
TRBV20-1 | 16 | TRBD2 | CSAGTRTSGDKNIQYF
TRBV20-1 | 16 | TRBD2 | CSARDLAGEWADTQYF
TRBV20-1 | 14 | TRBD2 | CSGEGLASSYEQYF
TRBV7-8 | 13 | TRBD2 | CASGLAYYNEQFF
TRBV6-1 | 14 | TRBD1 | CASTSAQGDQPQHF
TRBV6-5 | 17 | TRBD1 | CASSLSAGTGERDEQYF
TRBV7-8 | 13 | . | CASSLKRDGELFF
TRBV7-8 | 15 | TRBD1 | CASSIETGVFSEQYF
TRBV13 | 11 | TRBD1 | CASSSRQGPVF